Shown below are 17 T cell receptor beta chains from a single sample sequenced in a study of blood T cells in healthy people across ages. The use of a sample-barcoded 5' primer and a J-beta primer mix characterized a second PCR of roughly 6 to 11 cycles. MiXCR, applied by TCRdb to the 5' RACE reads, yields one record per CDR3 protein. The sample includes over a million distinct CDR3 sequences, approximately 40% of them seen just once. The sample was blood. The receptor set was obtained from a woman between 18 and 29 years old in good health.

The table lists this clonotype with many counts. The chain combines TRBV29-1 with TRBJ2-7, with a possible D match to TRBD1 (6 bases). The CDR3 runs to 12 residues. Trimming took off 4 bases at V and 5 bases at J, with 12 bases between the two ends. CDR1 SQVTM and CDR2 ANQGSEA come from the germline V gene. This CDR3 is CSVVQGMDEQYF. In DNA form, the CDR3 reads TGCAGCGTTGTCCAGGGGATGGACGAGCAGTACTTC.

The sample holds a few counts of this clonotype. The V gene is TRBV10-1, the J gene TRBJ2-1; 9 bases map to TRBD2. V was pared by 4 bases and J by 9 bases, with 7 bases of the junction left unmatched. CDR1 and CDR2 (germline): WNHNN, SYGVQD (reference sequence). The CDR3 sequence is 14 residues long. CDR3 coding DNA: TGCGCCAGCAGTGGTCGAGCGGGAGGCCGTGAGCAGTTCTTC. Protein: CASSGRAGGREQFF.

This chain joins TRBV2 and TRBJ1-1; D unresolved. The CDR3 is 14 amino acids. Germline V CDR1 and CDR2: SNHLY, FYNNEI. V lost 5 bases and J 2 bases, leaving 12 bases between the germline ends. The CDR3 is CASSIQKGNTEAFF. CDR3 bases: TGTGCCAGCAGTATCCAAAAGGGTAACACTGAAGCTTTCTTT. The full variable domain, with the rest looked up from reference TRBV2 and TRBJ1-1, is EPEVTQTPSHQVTQMGQEVILRCVPISNHLYFYWYRQILGQKVEFLVSFYNNEISEKSEIFDDQFSVERPDGSNFTLKIRSTKLEDSAMYFCASSIQKGNTEAFFGQGTRLTVV.

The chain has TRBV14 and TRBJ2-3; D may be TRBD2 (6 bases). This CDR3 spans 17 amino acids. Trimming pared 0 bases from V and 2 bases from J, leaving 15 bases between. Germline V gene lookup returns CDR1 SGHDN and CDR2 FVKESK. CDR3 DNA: TGTGCCAGCAGCCAAGATTTGATAGCGGCATTCACAGATACGCAGTATTTT. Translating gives CASSQDLIAAFTDTQYF.

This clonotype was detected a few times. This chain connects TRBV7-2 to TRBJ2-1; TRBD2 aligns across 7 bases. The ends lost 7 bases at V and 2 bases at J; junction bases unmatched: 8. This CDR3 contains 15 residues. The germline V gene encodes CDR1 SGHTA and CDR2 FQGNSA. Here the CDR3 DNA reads TGTGCCAGCACCCGCGCGGGAGTTACCTACAATGAGCAGTTCTTC. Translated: CASTRAGVTYNEQFF.

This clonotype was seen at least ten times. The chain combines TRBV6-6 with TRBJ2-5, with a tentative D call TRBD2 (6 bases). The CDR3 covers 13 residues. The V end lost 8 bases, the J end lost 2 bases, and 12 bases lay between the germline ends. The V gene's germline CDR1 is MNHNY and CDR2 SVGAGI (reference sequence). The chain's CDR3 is CASSPGVQETQYF. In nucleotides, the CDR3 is TGTGCCAGCTCCCCGGGGGTTCAAGAGACCCAGTACTTC.

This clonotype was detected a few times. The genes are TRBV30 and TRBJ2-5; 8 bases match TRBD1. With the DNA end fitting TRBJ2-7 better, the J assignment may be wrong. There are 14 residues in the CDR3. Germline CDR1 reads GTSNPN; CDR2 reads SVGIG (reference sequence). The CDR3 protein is CALNQGANTYEQYF. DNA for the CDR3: TGTGCCTTGAACCAGGGGGCTAACACCTACGAGCAGTACTTC.

CDR3 in amino acids: CASSPVRADEQYF. The DNA of the CDR3 is TGTGCCAGCAGTCCCGTAAGGGCCGACGAGCAGTACTTC. The genes are TRBV2 and TRBJ2-7; the D is unclear. There are 13 residues in the CDR3. Germline V CDR1 and CDR2: SNHLY, FYNNEI. V was clipped by 5 bases and J by 5 bases, with 13 bases between them.

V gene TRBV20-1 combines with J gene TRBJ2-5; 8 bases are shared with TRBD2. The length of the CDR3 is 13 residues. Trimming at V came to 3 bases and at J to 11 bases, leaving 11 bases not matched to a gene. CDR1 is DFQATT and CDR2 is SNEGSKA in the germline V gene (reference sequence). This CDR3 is CSASGGVSYEQYF. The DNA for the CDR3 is TGCAGTGCTAGCGGGGGGGTCAGCTATGAGCAGTACTTC.

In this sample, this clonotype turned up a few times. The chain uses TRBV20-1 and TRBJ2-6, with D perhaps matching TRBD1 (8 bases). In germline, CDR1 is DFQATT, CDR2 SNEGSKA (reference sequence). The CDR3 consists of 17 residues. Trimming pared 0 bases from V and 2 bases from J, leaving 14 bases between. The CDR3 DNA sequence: TGCAGTGCTAGAGATCTACAGGGGGGGGCTGGGGCCAACGTCCTGACTTTC. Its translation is CSARDLQGGAGANVLTF.

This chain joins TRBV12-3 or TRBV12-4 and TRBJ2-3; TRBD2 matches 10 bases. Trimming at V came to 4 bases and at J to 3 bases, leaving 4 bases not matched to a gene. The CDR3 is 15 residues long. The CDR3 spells CASSSSGRWTDTQYF. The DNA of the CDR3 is TGTGCCAGCAGTTCTAGCGGGAGATGGACAGATACGCAGTATTTT.

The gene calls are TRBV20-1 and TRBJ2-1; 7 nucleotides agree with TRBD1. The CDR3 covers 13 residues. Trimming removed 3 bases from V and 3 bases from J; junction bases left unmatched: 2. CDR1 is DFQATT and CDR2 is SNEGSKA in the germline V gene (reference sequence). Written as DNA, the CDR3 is TGCAGTGCTAGCCGGGACAGCTACAATGAGCAGTTCTTC. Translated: CSASRDSYNEQFF.

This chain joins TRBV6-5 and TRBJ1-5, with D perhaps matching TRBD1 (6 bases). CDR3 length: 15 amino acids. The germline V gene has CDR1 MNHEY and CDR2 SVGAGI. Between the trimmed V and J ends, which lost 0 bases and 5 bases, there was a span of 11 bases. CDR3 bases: TGTGCCAGCAGTTACTCCAGGGGAGGGGATCAGCCCCAGCATTTT. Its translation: CASSYSRGGDQPQHF.

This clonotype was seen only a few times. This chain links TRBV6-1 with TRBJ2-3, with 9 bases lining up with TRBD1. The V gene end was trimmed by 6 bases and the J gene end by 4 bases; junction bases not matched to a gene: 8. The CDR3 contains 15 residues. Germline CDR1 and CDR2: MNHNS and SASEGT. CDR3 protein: CASRPGQGIPDTQYF. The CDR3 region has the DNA TGTGCCAGCAGGCCGGGACAGGGTATTCCAGATACGCAGTATTTT.

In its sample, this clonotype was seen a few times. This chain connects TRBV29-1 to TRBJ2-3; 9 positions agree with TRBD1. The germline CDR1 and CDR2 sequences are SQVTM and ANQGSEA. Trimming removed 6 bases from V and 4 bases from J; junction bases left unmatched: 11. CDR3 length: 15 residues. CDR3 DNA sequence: TGCAGCGTGGGTGCCGGGACAGGGTTGGCAGATACGCAGTATTTT. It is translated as CSVGAGTGLADTQYF.

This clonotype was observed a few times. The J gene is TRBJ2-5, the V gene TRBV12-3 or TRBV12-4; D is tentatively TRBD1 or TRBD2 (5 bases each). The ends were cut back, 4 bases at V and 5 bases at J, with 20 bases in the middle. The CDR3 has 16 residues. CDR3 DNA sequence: TGTGCCAGCAGTTACACTCCTCCGGGGCCATGGGAGACCCAGTACTTC. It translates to CASSYTPPGPWETQYF.

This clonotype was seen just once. The CDR3 nucleotides are TGTGCCAGCAGCTTACCCTTGACAGGAAAAGGCCTGAACACTGAAGCTTTCTTT. Translating gives CASSLPLTGKGLNTEAFF. This chain joins TRBV7-2 and TRBJ1-1, with D possibly TRBD1 on 6 matching bases. Germline V gene sequence: CDR1 SGHTA, CDR2 FQGNSA. V lost 2 bases to trimming and J lost 0 bases, with 19 bases between them. The CDR3 extends over 18 amino acids.